This is a list of T cell receptor beta chains from one sample in a study of T cells in Graves' hyperthyroidism and ophthalmopathy. Each CDR3 protein gets one entry after TCRdb re-called the multiplex PCR reads with MiXCR. The data contain about 46,000 distinct CDR3 sequences, roughly 49% of them singletons. Sequenced input: peripheral blood or thyroid tissue (not recorded which). The receptors here all came from a woman in her forties or fifties with Graves' hyperthyroidism. The CDR3 runs from the conserved cysteine through the conserved F or W. Fields, in order: clone size, D gene, J gene, V gene, CDR3 DNA, CDR3 protein. A D gene is named only where the DNA matches it firmly. Size is omitted from some rows. Given values are once, few, many or a class for expanded clones.

clone_size: many
d_call: -
j_call: TRBJ1-1
v_call: TRBV28
cdr3_nt: TGTGCCAGCAGCCGAGGACAAAGTCGCGTCACTAAAGCTTTCTTT
cdr3_aa: CASSRGQSRVTKAFF

clone_size: many
d_call: -
j_call: TRBJ2-7
v_call: TRBV28
cdr3_nt: TGTGCCAGCAGTTTCTTTATGGCCAATTACGAGCAGTACTTC
cdr3_aa: CASSFFMANYEQYF

clone_size: many
d_call: TRBD1
j_call: TRBJ1-5
v_call: TRBV7-2
cdr3_nt: TGTGCCACCACGACAGGGGTACCGGGGCAGCCCCAGCATTTT
cdr3_aa: CATTTGVPGQPQHF

clone_size: -
d_call: -
j_call: TRBJ1-4
v_call: TRBV2
cdr3_nt: TGTGCCAGCAGTCCCTGGGGGCAGGATAAACTGTTTTTT
cdr3_aa: CASSPWGQDKLFF

clone_size: -
d_call: TRBD1
j_call: TRBJ2-5
v_call: TRBV5-1
cdr3_nt: TGCGCCAGCAGCTGGACAGGGTCCGACCAAGAGACCCAGTACTTC
cdr3_aa: CASSWTGSDQETQYF

clone_size: many
d_call: TRBD2
j_call: TRBJ2-7
v_call: TRBV20-1
cdr3_nt: TGCAGTGCTAGAGGGACTAGCAACGGTTACGAGCAGTACTTC
cdr3_aa: CSARGTSNGYEQYF

clone_size: many
d_call: -
j_call: TRBJ1-1
v_call: TRBV7-8
cdr3_nt: TGTGCCAGCAGTTTCCCCGGGACGGCGAACACTGAAGCTTTCTTT
cdr3_aa: CASSFPGTANTEAFF

clone_size: -
d_call: TRBD1
j_call: TRBJ2-5
v_call: TRBV20-1
cdr3_nt: TGCAGTGCCTGGGACAGTGGGGAACGCGAGACCCAGTACTTC
cdr3_aa: CSAWDSGERETQYF

clone_size: many
d_call: -
j_call: TRBJ2-2
v_call: TRBV5-5
cdr3_nt: TGTGCCACCACAGGAGGCCCCACCGGGGAGCTGTTTTTT
cdr3_aa: CATTGGPTGELFF

clone_size: -
d_call: -
j_call: TRBJ2-1
v_call: TRBV7-2
cdr3_nt: TGTGCCAGCAGTGTTCCTAGCGCGAGGGGCAATGAGCAGTTCTTC
cdr3_aa: CASSVPSARGNEQFF

clone_size: many
d_call: -
j_call: TRBJ1-6
v_call: TRBV5-1
cdr3_nt: TGCGCCAGCAGCTTGGACTGGGACGGCCCTTCACCCCTCCACTTT
cdr3_aa: CASSLDWDGPSPLHF

clone_size: many
d_call: -
j_call: TRBJ1-3
v_call: TRBV6-5
cdr3_nt: TGTGCCAGCAGTTACTCCCGGGGATTCGGAAACACCATATATTTT
cdr3_aa: CASSYSRGFGNTIYF

clone_size: many
d_call: TRBD1
j_call: TRBJ1-4
v_call: TRBV4-2
cdr3_nt: TGTGCCAGCAGCCAGGCTATCGGGACAGGGTCTGAAAAACTGTTTTTT
cdr3_aa: CASSQAIGTGSEKLFF

clone_size: -
d_call: -
j_call: TRBJ2-7
v_call: TRBV20-1
cdr3_nt: TGCAGTGCCCCCCTCCGGGGGGGGCGGGACAGGGTACGATCCTACGAGCAGTACTTC
cdr3_aa: CSAPLRGGRDRVRSYEQYF

clone_size: -
d_call: -
j_call: TRBJ1-2
v_call: TRBV7-6
cdr3_nt: TGTGCCAGCAGCCAAACCGGCAGGAGCTCACAGAGTGGCTACACCTTC
cdr3_aa: CASSQTGRSSQSGYTF

clone_size: -
d_call: -
j_call: TRBJ1-4
v_call: TRBV13
cdr3_nt: TGTGCCAGCAGCTTCGGGCAGGAGGTAGAGGATGAAAAACTGTTTTTT
cdr3_aa: CASSFGQEVEDEKLFF

clone_size: -
d_call: -
j_call: TRBJ1-4
v_call: TRBV5-5
cdr3_nt: TGTGCCAGCAGCTTGGATTGGGGAGATGAAAAACTGTCTTTT
cdr3_aa: CASSLDWGDEKLSF

clone_size: medium-sized
d_call: -
j_call: TRBJ2-7
v_call: TRBV29-1
cdr3_nt: TGCAGCGTTGGAGACGGGTCCTACGAGCAGTACTTC
cdr3_aa: CSVGDGSYEQYF

clone_size: many
d_call: -
j_call: TRBJ2-5
v_call: TRBV28
cdr3_nt: TGTGCCAGCACCCGAGACTTTGTGTGGGAGACCCAGTACTTC
cdr3_aa: CASTRDFVWETQYF

clone_size: -
d_call: -
j_call: TRBJ1-2
v_call: TRBV7-9
cdr3_nt: TGTGCCAGCAGCGGACACTATGGCTACACCTTC
cdr3_aa: CASSGHYGYTF

clone_size: -
d_call: -
j_call: TRBJ1-1
v_call: TRBV29-1
cdr3_nt: TGCAGCGTAGGTCCAGGGTTGGTCACTGAAGCTTTCTTT
cdr3_aa: CSVGPGLVTEAFF

clone_size: few
d_call: TRBD1
j_call: TRBJ2-7
v_call: TRBV20-1
cdr3_nt: TGCAGTGCTATCGACAGGGTTAGCTACGAGCAGTACTTC
cdr3_aa: CSAIDRVSYEQYF

clone_size: few
d_call: -
j_call: TRBJ1-3
v_call: TRBV14
cdr3_nt: TGTGCCAGCTCACCACAATTTCAGTCGGGGATAACTGGAAACACCATATATTTT
cdr3_aa: CASSPQFQSGITGNTIYF

clone_size: -
d_call: -
j_call: TRBJ1-2
v_call: TRBV25-1
cdr3_nt: TGTGCCAGCAGTGCTAGAGATAATCCGCGAGGGGACTATGGCTACACCTTC
cdr3_aa: CASSARDNPRGDYGYTF

clone_size: -
d_call: TRBD2
j_call: TRBJ2-3
v_call: TRBV13
cdr3_nt: TGTGCCAGCAGCTCCGGGACTCCGGGGGGGGATACGCAGTATTTT
cdr3_aa: CASSSGTPGGDTQYF

clone_size: -
d_call: -
j_call: TRBJ2-3
v_call: TRBV10-2
cdr3_nt: TGCGCCAGCGGTGACCTAGCAGCTGATACGCAGTATTTT
cdr3_aa: CASGDLAADTQYF

clone_size: many
d_call: -
j_call: TRBJ1-2
v_call: TRBV5-4
cdr3_nt: TGTGCCAGCAGCTTGGTCTCGGCAGTGAACTATGGCTACACCTTC
cdr3_aa: CASSLVSAVNYGYTF

clone_size: many
d_call: -
j_call: TRBJ2-5
v_call: TRBV20-1
cdr3_nt: TGCAGTGCTAGCGGACGGACCGGGGAGACCCAGTACTTC
cdr3_aa: CSASGRTGETQYF

clone_size: -
d_call: -
j_call: TRBJ2-7
v_call: TRBV9
cdr3_nt: TGTGCCAGCAGCTATGGGACCTCCTACGAGCAGTACTTC
cdr3_aa: CASSYGTSYEQYF

clone_size: many
d_call: -
j_call: TRBJ2-1
v_call: TRBV24-1
cdr3_nt: TGTGCCACCAGTGAACTTTCGGAGCAGTTCTTC
cdr3_aa: CATSELSEQFF

clone_size: many
d_call: -
j_call: TRBJ2-7
v_call: TRBV10-2
cdr3_nt: TGCGCCAGCAGTGATTCAGGGGTTTACGAGCAGTACTTC
cdr3_aa: CASSDSGVYEQYF

clone_size: -
d_call: TRBD2
j_call: TRBJ2-3
v_call: TRBV12-3/TRBV12-4
cdr3_nt: TGTGCCAGCAGTGAAATGGGGCGGGAGGGCCCCAGGGATACGCAGTATTTT
cdr3_aa: CASSEMGREGPRDTQYF

clone_size: many
d_call: TRBD1
j_call: TRBJ2-7
v_call: TRBV5-1
cdr3_nt: TGCGCCAGCAGCGGGACAGGGCCATCGACCTACGAGCAGTACTTC
cdr3_aa: CASSGTGPSTYEQYF

clone_size: many
d_call: -
j_call: TRBJ2-7
v_call: TRBV7-9
cdr3_nt: TGTGCCAGCAGCTTAGCCGACAGGACTACCTACGAGCAGTACTTC
cdr3_aa: CASSLADRTTYEQYF

clone_size: -
d_call: TRBD2
j_call: TRBJ2-3
v_call: TRBV2
cdr3_nt: TGTGCCAGCCGGGGACTAGCGGGAGGGAGGGATACGCAGTATTTT
cdr3_aa: CASRGLAGGRDTQYF

clone_size: -
d_call: TRBD1
j_call: TRBJ2-2
v_call: TRBV20-1
cdr3_nt: TGCAGTGCTAGAGAGGTGACAGGGCCCGCCGGGGAGCTGTTTTTT
cdr3_aa: CSAREVTGPAGELFF

clone_size: -
d_call: -
j_call: TRBJ2-6
v_call: TRBV27
cdr3_nt: TGTGCCAGCAGTTGGTCTGGGGCTAACGTCCTGACTTTC
cdr3_aa: CASSWSGANVLTF

clone_size: many
d_call: -
j_call: TRBJ1-2
v_call: TRBV20-1
cdr3_nt: TGCAGTGCTTCCGGGCCAGCCCCGTCGTATGGCTACACCTTC
cdr3_aa: CSASGPAPSYGYTF

clone_size: -
d_call: TRBD1
j_call: TRBJ2-7
v_call: TRBV7-9
cdr3_nt: TGTGCCAGCAGCTCGCAGGGGGCGTTTTACGAGCAGTACTTC
cdr3_aa: CASSSQGAFYEQYF

clone_size: many
d_call: -
j_call: TRBJ2-7
v_call: TRBV29-1
cdr3_nt: TGCAGCGTGCGGCCGGGAGCAGGGTACGAGCAGTACTTC
cdr3_aa: CSVRPGAGYEQYF

clone_size: once
d_call: -
j_call: TRBJ1-1
v_call: TRBV29-1
cdr3_nt: TGCAGCGTTCAGTCGACAGGGAACACTGAAGCTTTCTTT
cdr3_aa: CSVQSTGNTEAFF

clone_size: -
d_call: -
j_call: TRBJ2-2
v_call: TRBV20-1
cdr3_nt: TGCAGTGCTAGGGCACAGGATTACACCGGGGAGCTGTTTTTC
cdr3_aa: CSARAQDYTGELFF

clone_size: -
d_call: TRBD2
j_call: TRBJ2-7
v_call: TRBV6-1
cdr3_nt: TGTGCCATCAGTGAAGCGGGAGATAGTAGTATCGAGCAGTACTTC
cdr3_aa: CAISEAGDSSIEQYF

clone_size: many
d_call: TRBD1
j_call: TRBJ1-5
v_call: TRBV19
cdr3_nt: TGTGCCAGTAGTCCTTCGGGACAGGGAGGAAGTAGTGGCAATCAGCCCCAGCATTTT
cdr3_aa: CASSPSGQGGSSGNQPQHF

clone_size: many
d_call: -
j_call: TRBJ1-5
v_call: TRBV6-2/TRBV6-3
cdr3_nt: TGTGCCAGCAGGTACCCTGGCAATCAGCCCCAGCATTTT
cdr3_aa: CASRYPGNQPQHF

clone_size: many
d_call: TRBD1
j_call: TRBJ1-6
v_call: TRBV6-1
cdr3_nt: TGTGCCAGCAGTGAAGCAGACAGGGTAGAATCACCCCTCCACTTT
cdr3_aa: CASSEADRVESPLHF

clone_size: medium-sized
d_call: -
j_call: TRBJ2-5
v_call: TRBV7-3
cdr3_nt: TGTGCCAGCAGCTTGGGGTTGGGGGAGACCCAGTACTTC
cdr3_aa: CASSLGLGETQYF

clone_size: -
d_call: -
j_call: TRBJ1-4
v_call: TRBV20-1
cdr3_nt: TGCAGTGCTAGAGATCGTGGGACGGCTAATGAAAAACTGTTTTTT
cdr3_aa: CSARDRGTANEKLFF

clone_size: -
d_call: -
j_call: TRBJ1-5
v_call: TRBV5-1
cdr3_nt: TGCGCCAGCAGCCCGGCTGTGCAGGGTTTGAATCAGCCCCAGCATTTT
cdr3_aa: CASSPAVQGLNQPQHF

clone_size: -
d_call: -
j_call: TRBJ1-3
v_call: TRBV7-9
cdr3_nt: TGTGCCAGCAGCTTAGCTCTTGTTAATGGCTACACCATATATTTT
cdr3_aa: CASSLALVNGYTIYF